These 14 T cell receptor beta chains originate from one sample sequenced in a study of control samples from healthy donors and cancer patients. Measured with immunoSEQ multiplex PCR; TCRdb has only the in-frame clones, and not every one. The repertoire consists of approximately 100,000 clones, with approximately 90% occurring once and the leading ten covering about 7.8%. Sequencing used blood. All receptors come from a man aged 30 to 45 in good health.

The chain couples TRBV18 to TRBJ2-3; 7 positions match TRBD2. The CDR3 is 16 residues long. Germline CDR1 and CDR2: KGHSH and LQKENI. The J segment lost 1 base and the V segment lost 0 bases, leaving 4 bases of the junction unmatched. CDR3 in amino acids: CASSPPRGGGTDTQYF. CDR3 nucleotide sequence: TGTGCCAGCTCACCACCTCGCGGGGGAGGCACAGATACGCAGTATTTT. Together with reference TRBV18 and TRBJ2-3, the CDR3 gives the full variable domain: NAGVMQNPRHLVRRRGQEARLRCSPMKGHSHVYWYRQLPEEGLKFMVYLQKENIIDESGMPKERFSAEFPKEGPSILRIQQVVRGDSAAYFCASSPPRGGGTDTQYFGPGTRLTVL.

The CDR3, as DNA: TGTGCCAGCAGTTACGCGCAGGGTCACACCGGGGAGCTGTTTTTT. This gives the protein CASSYAQGHTGELFF. The rearrangement links TRBV6-5 to TRBJ2-2; the D gene is possibly TRBD1 (5 bases). CDR1 MNHEY and CDR2 SVGAGI come from the germline V gene. The CDR3 runs to 15 residues. V was shortened by 2 bases and J by 3 bases, with 10 bases between the two germline ends.

V and J are TRBV15 and TRBJ2-2, with 10 positions matching TRBD2. Germline V CDR1 and CDR2: LNHNV, YYDKDF (reference sequence). With V trimmed by 2 bases and J by 6 bases, 9 bases remained unmatched. The CDR3 loop spans 17 amino acids. The CDR3 nucleotides are TGTGCCACCAGCAGACAAGCGGGGGGGCGCGCGGCCGGGGAGCTGTTTTTT. This codes for CATSRQAGGRAAGELFF. The whole variable domain, filled in from reference TRBV15 and TRBJ2-2, reads DAMVIQNPRYQVTQFGKPVTLSCSQTLNHNVMYWYQQKSSQAPKLLFHYYDKDFNNEADTPDNFQSRRPNTSFCFLDIRSPGLGDTAMYLCATSRQAGGRAAGELFFGEGSRLTVL.

This clone was observed once. CDR3 amino acids: CASSPGQGENTEAFF. The CDR3 DNA sequence: TGTGCCAGCAGTCCCGGACAGGGCGAGAACACTGAAGCTTTCTTT. This sequence joins TRBV6-5 and TRBJ1-1; 8 positions match TRBD1. After removal of 5 bases from V and 1 base from J, the junction contained 6 bases not matched to a gene. Germline V lookup: CDR1 MNHEY, CDR2 SVGAGI. This CDR3 region has 15 residues.

On this clone: Germline is not matched at one junction end, which may reflect a read error. The chain has TRBV5-1 and TRBJ2-5, with D perhaps matching TRBD1 or TRBD2 (5 bases each). Germline V gene sequence: CDR1 SGHRS, CDR2 YFSETQ. This CDR3 is 12 amino acids long. CDR3 sequence: CASSFQGEAQYF. As DNA, the CDR3 is TGCGCCAGCAGCTTCCAGGGAGAGGCCCAGTACTTC.

V usage is TRBV24-1 and J usage is TRBJ1-5; 11 bases line up with TRBD1. J lost 1 base, V lost 5 bases, and 0 bases had no gene match. Germline lookup yields CDR1 KGHDR and CDR2 SFDVKD. This CDR3 spans 15 amino acids. CDR3 in amino acids: CATSGTGGSNQPQHF. In DNA, the CDR3 is TGTGCCACCAGTGGGACAGGGGGCAGCAATCAGCCCCAGCATTTT.

V gene TRBV12-5 combines with J gene TRBJ1-4; perhaps TRBD1 as D (6 bases). V lost 2 bases and J 8 bases, leaving 12 bases between the germline ends. The CDR3 runs 14 residues. The V gene's germline CDR1 is LGHNT and CDR2 FRNRAP. The DNA for the CDR3 is TGTGCTAGTGGTTTGATGGGACATACAGAAAAACTGTTTTTT. It specifies CASGLMGHTEKLFF.

The genes are TRBV5-4 and TRBJ2-3; no clear D. The ends were cut back, 4 bases at V and 0 bases at J, with 6 bases in the middle. This CDR3 is 13 amino acids long. Germline V gene sequence: CDR1 SGHNT, CDR2 YYREEE (reference sequence). CDR3 loop: CASSPSSTDTQYF. The CDR3 nucleotides are TGTGCCAGCAGCCCATCAAGCACAGATACGCAGTATTTT.

The V call is TRBV6-2 or TRBV6-3, the J call TRBJ2-1; unclear D gene. The CDR3 totals 11 residues. The germline V and J ends were trimmed by 4 bases and 6 bases, with 4 bases remaining between them. The germline gives CDR1 MNHEY, CDR2 SVGEGT. The CDR3 protein is CASSFVNEQFF. Written as DNA, the CDR3 is TGTGCCAGCAGTTTTGTCAATGAGCAGTTCTTC.

Only a few counts were recorded for this clone. The V call is TRBV19, the J call TRBJ2-3, with 7 bases identical to TRBD1. CDR1 LNHDA and CDR2 SQIVND come from the germline V gene (reference sequence). This CDR3 region has 12 residues. V was clipped by 4 bases and J by 7 bases; unmatched bases: 2. CDR3 in amino acids: CASSNRGYTQYF. CDR3 DNA: TGTGCCAGTAGTAACAGGGGTTATACGCAGTATTTT.

The sample holds a few counts of this clone. V is TRBV7-9 and J is TRBJ1-5; D gene unclear. From germline, CDR1 is SEHNR and CDR2 FQNEAQ (reference sequence). With 1 base removed from V and 2 bases from J, the gap between germline ends came to 6 bases. This CDR3 spans 14 amino acids. As DNA, the CDR3 is TGTGCCAGCAGCTTAGAGGGCGGCAATCAGCCCCAGCATTTT. Protein product: CASSLEGGNQPQHF.

V is TRBV30 and J is TRBJ1-2, with a tentative D call TRBD1 (5 bases). V lost 5 bases and J lost 5, with 12 bases in between. The CDR3 is 12 residues long. The V gene's germline CDR1 is GTSNPN and CDR2 SVGIG (reference sequence). CDR3 loop: CAWDQGAYGYTF. DNA of the CDR3: TGTGCCTGGGACCAGGGTGCTTATGGCTACACCTTC.

The table lists this clone with a few counts. V gene TRBV11-2 combines with J gene TRBJ1-2, with 7 positions matching TRBD1. Germline CDR1 is SGHAT and CDR2 is FQNNGV. J was trimmed by 2 bases and V by 4 bases; bases with no gene match: 19. The CDR3 totals 19 residues. This chain's CDR3 is CASSSLPRGSSVGNYGYTF. Here the CDR3 DNA reads TGTGCCAGCAGCTCGCTCCCCAGGGGGTCCTCGGTAGGGAACTATGGCTACACCTTC.

V usage is TRBV28 and J usage is TRBJ2-7; D might be TRBD1 (6 bases). CDR1 is MDHEN and CDR2 is SYDVKM in the germline V gene. With 2 bases removed from V and 3 bases from J, the gap between germline ends came to 14 bases. CDR3 length equals 15 residues. DNA for the CDR3: TGTGCCAGCAGTTTAGGGGGCGGACCAAACTACGAGCAGTACTTC. This gives the protein CASSLGGGPNYEQYF.